This paragraph reports one T cell receptor beta chain. V was cut by 4 bases and J by 2 bases, with 14 bases left in between. This CDR3 is 15 amino acids long. Germline lookup yields CDR1 LNHDA and CDR2 SQIVND (reference sequence). The sample belongs to a study of blood T cell repertoires in COVID-19. Study-level information: COVID-19 samples from acute and convalescent phases originated in the United States, Italy and Spain. Sources were T cells, B-cell-depleted T cells, or PBMCs; the material itself was cDNA or gDNA.

As originally analysed: Amplified reference gene primers provided the basis for estimating nucleated cell counts. The table came from immunoSEQ multiplex PCR; TCRdb's copy has only in-frame clones and leaves some out. The V and J calls and clone size come from that table; D and trimming were worked out from the DNA. The data hold more than 70,000 clones, with 80% to 85% observed a single time. The receptor comes from a woman in her 70s with acute or convalescent COVID-19. The specimen was peripheral blood. The chain links TRBV19 to TRBJ2-5; D is perhaps TRBD2 (6 bases). This chain's CDR3 is CASSRDSGTQETQYF. DNA of the CDR3: TGTGCCAGTAGTAGGGATAGCGGAACACAAGAGACCCAGTACTTC.